The 18 T cell receptor beta chains presented below share a single source sample, sequenced in a study of blood T cell repertoires in COVID-19. Profiled with immunoSEQ multiplex PCR; TCRdb holds only in-frame clones, not every one. The sample lists some 150,000 clones, more than 75% occurring once. The sequenced sample was peripheral blood. These receptors were collected from a woman aged 50 to 60 with active or convalescent COVID-19.

The gene calls are TRBV5-5 and TRBJ2-4; a weak D match, TRBD1 (5 bases). The CDR3 loop spans 12 amino acids. Trimming cost V 4 bases and J 10 bases, with 12 bases left between them. In germline, CDR1 is SGHKS, CDR2 YYEKEE (reference sequence). The CDR3 nucleotides read TGTGCCAGCAGCGTGGACAATCAGATTCAGTACTTC. This encodes CASSVDNQIQYF. Supplemented by reference TRBV5-5 and TRBJ2-4, the full variable domain reads DAGVTQSPTHLIKTRGQQVTLRCSPISGHKSVSWYQQVLGQGPQFIFQYYEKEERGRGNFPDRFSARQFPNYSSELNVNALLLGDSALYLCASSVDNQIQYFGAGTRLSVL.

The chain carries TRBV7-3 and TRBJ2-1; TRBD2 agrees at 11 bases. The V and J ends lost 5 bases and 6 bases, in that order; junction bases with no gene match: 6. Per germline, CDR1 SGHTA and CDR2 FQGTGA. The length of the CDR3 is 15 residues. The CDR3 DNA reads as TGTGCCAGCAGCCCGACTAGCGGGACCCTCAATGAGCAGTTCTTC. It yields the protein CASSPTSGTLNEQFF.

The chain has TRBV6-2 or TRBV6-3 and TRBJ2-3, with 10 bases lining up with TRBD2. Per the germline V gene, CDR1 is MNHEY and CDR2 is SVGEGT. Trimming cost V 0 bases and J 2 bases; bases outside gene matches: 5. The CDR3 is 17 amino acids. CDR3 in amino acids: CASSYSLAGENTDTQYF. In DNA form, the CDR3 reads TGTGCCAGCAGTTACTCCCTAGCGGGGGAGAACACAGATACGCAGTATTTT.

A few counts support this clone. The chain combines TRBV28 with TRBJ1-1, with TRBD1 matching 9 bases. Germline V gene data show CDR1 as MDHEN and CDR2 as SYDVKM. V gave up 5 bases and J gave up 0 bases; unmatched junction bases: 4. The CDR3 has 15 amino acids. Written as DNA, the CDR3 is TGTGCCAGCAGTCCTAGGGACAGGGTGAACACTGAAGCTTTCTTT. This gives the protein CASSPRDRVNTEAFF.

The chain has TRBV30 and TRBJ2-7, with 9 bases identical to TRBD2. V gave up 3 bases and J gave up 7 bases; unmatched junction bases: 10. This CDR3 region has 14 residues. Per germline, CDR1 GTSNPN and CDR2 SVGIG (reference sequence). For the CDR3, the DNA is TGTGCCTGGAGATCGCTAGCGGGATCACGGGAGCAGTACTTC. Encoded protein: CAWRSLAGSREQYF.

This chain connects TRBV28 to TRBJ2-1, with 7 positions matching TRBD1. Germline V gene lookup returns CDR1 MDHEN and CDR2 SYDVKM. The CDR3 runs 16 residues. V shed 6 bases, J shed 8 bases, and the junction held 16 bases outside the gene matches. The chain's CDR3 is CASRNTGVGMPDEQFF. Written as DNA, the CDR3 is TGTGCCAGCAGAAACACAGGGGTCGGGATGCCTGATGAGCAGTTCTTC.

The rearrangement joins TRBV29-1 to TRBJ1-1; D is unclear. Germline-derived CDR1 and CDR2 are SQVTM and ANQGSEA. V dropped 2 bases and J dropped 5 bases, with 12 bases sitting between them. This CDR3 is built from 13 residues. The CDR3 here is CSVERARGTEAFF. The CDR3, as DNA: TGCAGCGTTGAACGGGCAAGAGGGACTGAAGCTTTCTTT. The full variable domain, with the rest looked up from reference TRBV29-1 and TRBJ1-1, is SAVISQKPSRDICQRGTSLTIQCQVDSQVTMMFWYRQQPGQSLTLIATANQGSEATYESGFVIDKFPISRPNLTFSTLTVSNMSPEDSSIYLCSVERARGTEAFFGQGTRLTVV.

The chain has TRBV10-3 and TRBJ1-1; D may be TRBD1 (6 bases). The CDR3 is 13 residues long. The V end was cut by 6 bases, the J end by 1 base, with 9 bases between. Germline CDR1 is ENHRY and CDR2 is SYGVKD. The CDR3 loop reads CAISRTANTEAFF. The CDR3 DNA is TGTGCCATCAGCAGGACAGCGAACACTGAAGCTTTCTTT.

The rearrangement links TRBV30 to TRBJ1-1, with 9 bases matching TRBD1. CDR3 length: 17 residues. Germline V lookup: CDR1 GTSNPN, CDR2 SVGIG (reference sequence). Germline trimming cut 2 bases from V and 0 bases from J; bases unmatched to any gene: 10. CDR3 amino acids: CAWSHPGQGTMNTEAFF. In nucleotides, the CDR3 is TGTGCCTGGAGTCATCCGGGACAGGGCACCATGAACACTGAAGCTTTCTTT.

The J gene is TRBJ2-5, the V gene TRBV27; tentatively, D is TRBD1 (9 bases). Germline values: CDR1 MNHEY, CDR2 SMNVEV (reference sequence). This CDR3 is 18 amino acids long. Between the trimmed V and J ends, which lost 6 bases and 1 base, there was a span of 24 bases. The CDR3 is CASRSTGGTGPIQETQYF. CDR3 bases: TGTGCCAGCAGAAGCACGGGGGGGACAGGGCCCATCCAAGAGACCCAGTACTTC.

The V gene is TRBV7-2, the J gene TRBJ2-3, with D perhaps matching TRBD2 (5 bases). V lost 2 bases and J lost 2, with 11 bases in between. Looked up from germline, CDR1 is SGHTA and CDR2 is FQGNSA. There are 15 residues in the CDR3. The CDR3 DNA sequence: TGTGCCAGCAGCTTAAGGCGGGCAGTCACAGATACGCAGTATTTT. It codes for CASSLRRAVTDTQYF.

This clone appeared a single time. V gene TRBV19 combines with J gene TRBJ1-6; D is unresolved. V was cut by 2 bases and J by 0 bases, with 11 bases left in between. The CDR3 runs to 17 residues. Germline V CDR1 and CDR2: LNHDA, SQIVND (reference sequence). The CDR3 DNA reads as TGTGCCAGTAGTATATGGGTCGGACTCTCCTATAATTCACCCCTCCACTTT. It codes for CASSIWVGLSYNSPLHF. Complete variable domain (other parts from reference TRBV19 and TRBJ1-6): DGGITQSPKYLFRKEGQNVTLSCEQNLNHDAMYWYRQDPGQGLRLIYYSQIVNDFQKGDIAEGYSVSREKKESFPLTVTSAQKNPTAFYLCASSIWVGLSYNSPLHFGNGTRLTVT.

The chain has TRBV6-2 or TRBV6-3 and TRBJ2-1; 7 bases are a match to TRBD2. CDR3 length equals 15 residues. After removal of 0 bases from V and 8 bases from J, the junction contained 7 bases not matched to a gene. From germline, CDR1 is MNHEY and CDR2 SVGEGT. The CDR3 reads CASSYSLTSIDEQFF. DNA for the CDR3: TGTGCCAGCAGTTACTCCTTGACTAGCATCGATGAGCAGTTCTTC.

This sequence joins TRBV5-8 and TRBJ1-2, with D possibly being TRBD1 (6 bases). This CDR3 contains 13 residues. V lost 1 base to trimming and J lost 4 bases, with 8 bases between them. In germline, CDR1 is SGHTS, CDR2 YDEGEE. CDR3 sequence: CASSLTGTYGYTF. The CDR3 region has the DNA TGTGCCAGCAGCTTGACAGGGACCTATGGCTACACCTTC. The entire variable domain, with the rest obtained from reference TRBV5-8 and TRBJ1-2, is as follows: EAGVTQSPTHLIKTRGQQATLRCSPISGHTSVYWYQQALGLGLQFLLWYDEGEERNRGNFPPRFSGRQFPNYSSELNVNALELEDSALYLCASSLTGTYGYTFGSGTRLTVV.

The chain has TRBV18 and TRBJ1-1; 7 bases line up with TRBD1. The CDR3 has 16 residues. The V segment lost 3 bases and the J segment 4 bases; nucleotides outside the gene matches: 11. Per germline, CDR1 KGHSH and CDR2 LQKENI. CDR3 bases: TGTGCCAGCTCACCGCAGACAGGGAGCGCCGGCACTGAAGCTTTCTTT. It specifies CASSPQTGSAGTEAFF.

The table lists this clone with a count of one. V usage is TRBV5-1 and J usage is TRBJ1-2; no firm D call. Germline V gene data show CDR1 as SGHRS and CDR2 as YFSETQ. V lost 0 bases to trimming and J lost 4 bases, with 10 bases between them. This CDR3 has 14 residues. For the CDR3, the DNA is TGCGCCAGCAGCTTGGGTGTGGCTGCCTATGGCTACACCTTC. Translation gives CASSLGVAAYGYTF. Filled out from reference TRBV5-1 and TRBJ1-2, the complete variable domain reads KAGVTQTPRYLIKTRGQQVTLSCSPISGHRSVSWYQQTPGQGLQFLFEYFSETQRNKGNFPGRFSGRQFSNSRSEMNVSTLELGDSALYLCASSLGVAAYGYTFGSGTRLTVV.

CDR3 amino acids: CASRSMNTEAFF. As DNA, the CDR3 is TGTGCCAGCAGAAGCATGAACACTGAAGCTTTCTTT. The J gene is TRBJ1-1, the V gene TRBV2; no clear D. Germline V gives CDR1 SNHLY, CDR2 FYNNEI. This CDR3 has 12 amino acids. The V gene lost 6 bases and the J gene lost 0 bases, with 5 bases spanning the gap. Using reference TRBV2 and TRBJ1-1 for the parts outside the CDR3, the full variable domain is EPEVTQTPSHQVTQMGQEVILRCVPISNHLYFYWYRQILGQKVEFLVSFYNNEISEKSEIFDDQFSVERPDGSNFTLKIRSTKLEDSAMYFCASRSMNTEAFFGQGTRLTVV.

CDR3 sequence: CATGERGYGNTIYF. CDR3 nucleotide sequence: TGTGCCACCGGGGAGAGGGGGTATGGAAACACCATATATTTT. The chain joins TRBV28 to TRBJ1-3; D may be TRBD1 (6 bases). CDR3 length equals 14 residues. The ends were cut back, 10 bases at V and 3 bases at J, with 16 bases in the middle. CDR1 and CDR2 from the germline V gene are MDHEN and SYDVKM.